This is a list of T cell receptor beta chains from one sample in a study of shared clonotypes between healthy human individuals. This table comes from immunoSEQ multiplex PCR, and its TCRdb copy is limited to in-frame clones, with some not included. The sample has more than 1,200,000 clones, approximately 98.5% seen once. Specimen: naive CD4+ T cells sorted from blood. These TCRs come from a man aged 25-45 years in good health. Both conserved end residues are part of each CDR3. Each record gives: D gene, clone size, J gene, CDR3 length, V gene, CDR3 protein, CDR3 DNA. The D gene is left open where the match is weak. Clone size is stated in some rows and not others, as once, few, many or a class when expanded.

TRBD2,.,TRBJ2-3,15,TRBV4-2,CASSLLGRGTDTQYF,TGTGCCAGCAGCCTACTAGGGAGGGGCACAGATACGCAGTATTTT
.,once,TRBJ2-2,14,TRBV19,CASSTEGGTGELFF,TGTGCCAGTAGCACAGAAGGGGGGACCGGGGAGCTGTTTTTT
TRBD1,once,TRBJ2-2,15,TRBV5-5,CASSLITGGGGELFF,TGTGCCAGCAGCTTAATAACAGGGGGCGGCGGGGAGCTGTTTTTT
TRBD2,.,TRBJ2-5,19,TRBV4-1,CASSQLTSGFRALEETQYF,TGCGCCAGCAGCCAATTGACTAGCGGGTTTAGGGCCCTTGAGGAGACCCAGTACTTC
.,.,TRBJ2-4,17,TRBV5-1,CASSLDRSGRGENIQYF,TGCGCCAGCAGCTTGGATCGTTCGGGAAGGGGAGAAAACATTCAGTACTTC
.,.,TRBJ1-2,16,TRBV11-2,CASSLDLGRPPGGYTF,TGTGCCAGCAGCTTAGATCTGGGTCGGCCCCCTGGAGGCTACACCTTC
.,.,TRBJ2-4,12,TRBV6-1,CATGQGEYIQYF,TGTGCCACGGGGCAGGGAGAGTACATTCAGTACTTC
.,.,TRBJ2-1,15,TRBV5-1,CASSSAGQTYNEQFF,TGCGCCAGCAGCTCGGCGGGACAGACCTACAATGAGCAGTTCTTC
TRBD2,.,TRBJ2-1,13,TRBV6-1,CASRIAGHNEQFF,TGTGCCAGCAGAATAGCGGGGCACAATGAGCAGTTCTTC
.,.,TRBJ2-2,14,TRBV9,CASSTGHSTGELFF,TGTGCCAGCAGCACAGGACACTCCACCGGGGAGCTGTTTTTT
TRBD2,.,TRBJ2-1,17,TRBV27,CASSFGLADSSYNEQFF,TGTGCCAGCAGTTTCGGACTAGCGGACAGCTCCTACAATGAGCAGTTCTTC
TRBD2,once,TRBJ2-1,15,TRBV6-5,CASSSAGIFYNEQFF,TGTGCCAGCAGCTCAGCGGGAATCTTCTACAATGAGCAGTTCTTC
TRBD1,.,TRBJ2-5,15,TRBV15,CATRRDRGLGETQYF,TGTGCCACCAGGAGGGACAGGGGGCTCGGGGAGACCCAGTACTTC
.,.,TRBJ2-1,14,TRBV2,CASSEWVSSNEQFF,TGTGCCAGCAGTGAATGGGTCTCGTCAAATGAGCAGTTCTTC
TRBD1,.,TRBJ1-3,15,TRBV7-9,CASTGDSFSGNTIYF,TGTGCCAGCACCGGGGACAGCTTCTCTGGAAACACCATATATTTT
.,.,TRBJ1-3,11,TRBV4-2,CASSAGYTIYF,TGTGCCAGCAGCGCCGGCTACACCATATATTTT
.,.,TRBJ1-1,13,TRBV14,CASSLRRGTEAFF,TGTGCCAGCAGCTTACGACGGGGCACTGAAGCTTTCTTT
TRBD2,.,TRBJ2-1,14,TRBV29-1,CSVVVLAGYNEQFF,TGCAGCGTTGTAGTCCTAGCGGGTTACAATGAGCAGTTCTTC
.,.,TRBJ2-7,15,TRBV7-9,CASSFPDGGPYEQYF,TGTGCCAGCAGCTTCCCAGACGGGGGGCCCTACGAGCAGTACTTC
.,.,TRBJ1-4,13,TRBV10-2,CASSPIVGEKLFF,TGCGCCAGCAGCCCCATCGTAGGTGAAAAACTGTTTTTT
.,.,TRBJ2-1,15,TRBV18,CASSPRLGSYNEQFF,TGTGCCAGCTCACCCCGACTAGGATCCTACAATGAGCAGTTCTTC
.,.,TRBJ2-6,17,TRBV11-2,CASSSIRGTLRANVLTF,TGTGCCAGCAGCTCCATCCGGGGGACCCTACGGGCCAACGTCCTGACTTTC
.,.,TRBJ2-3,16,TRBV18,CASSQVGTHGTDTQYF,TGTGCCAGCTCACAAGTGGGAACGCACGGCACAGATACGCAGTATTTT
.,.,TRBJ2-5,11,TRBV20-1,CSARLGETQYF,TGCAGTGCTAGATTGGGAGAGACCCAGTACTTC
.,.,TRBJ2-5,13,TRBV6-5,CASTQDSQETQYF,TGTGCCAGCACCCAGGATAGCCAAGAGACCCAGTACTTC
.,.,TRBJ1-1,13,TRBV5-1,CASSRGQNTEAFF,TGCGCCAGCAGCCGAGGCCAGAACACTGAAGCTTTCTTT
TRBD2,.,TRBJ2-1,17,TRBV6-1,CASSVASGRASYNEQFF,TGTGCCAGCAGTGTGGCTAGCGGGAGGGCCTCCTACAATGAGCAGTTCTTC
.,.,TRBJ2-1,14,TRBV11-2,CASSLVGPHNEQFF,TGTGCCAGCAGCTTAGTCGGCCCCCACAATGAGCAGTTCTTC
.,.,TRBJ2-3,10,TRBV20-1,CSAAGRAQYF,TGCAGTGCTGCAGGGCGGGCGCAGTATTTT
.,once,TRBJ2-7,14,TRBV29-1,CSVEGEGRGEEQYF,TGCAGCGTTGAAGGCGAAGGCAGGGGAGAAGAGCAGTACTTC
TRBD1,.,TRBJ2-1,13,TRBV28,CASSDYPGTGQFF,TGTGCCAGCAGCGACTACCCCGGGACAGGACAGTTCTTC
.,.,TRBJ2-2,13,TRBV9,CASSVKFTGELFF,TGTGCCAGCAGCGTGAAATTCACCGGGGAGCTGTTTTTT
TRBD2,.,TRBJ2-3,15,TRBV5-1,CASSPLAGETDTQYF,TGCGCCAGCAGCCCACTAGCGGGAGAGACAGATACGCAGTATTTT
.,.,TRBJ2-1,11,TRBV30,CAWSVLNEQFF,TGTGCCTGGAGTGTACTCAATGAGCAGTTCTTC
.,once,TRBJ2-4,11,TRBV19,CASSTRAIQYF,TGTGCCAGTAGTACCCGGGCGATTCAGTACTTC
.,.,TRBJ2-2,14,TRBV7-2,CASSPSALTGELFF,TGTGCCAGCAGCCCTTCGGCCCTCACCGGGGAGCTGTTTTTT
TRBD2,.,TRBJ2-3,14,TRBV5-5,CASRLAGGADTQYF,TGTGCCAGCAGACTAGCGGGAGGGGCAGATACGCAGTATTTT
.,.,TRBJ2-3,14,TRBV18,CASSLGWRTDTQYF,TGTGCCAGCTCCCTGGGCTGGCGCACAGATACGCAGTATTTT
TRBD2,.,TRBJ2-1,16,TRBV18,CASSPLAGAGGDEQFF,TGTGCCAGCTCACCACTTGCCGGGGCGGGAGGGGATGAGCAGTTCTTC
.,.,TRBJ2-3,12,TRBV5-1,CASQNLGDTQYF,TGCGCCAGCCAAAATCTGGGAGATACGCAGTATTTT
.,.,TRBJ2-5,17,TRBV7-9,CASSFKSMWTTKETQYF,TGTGCCAGCAGCTTTAAGTCGATGTGGACAACTAAAGAGACCCAGTACTTC
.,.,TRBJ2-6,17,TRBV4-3,CASSQDRSGAGANVLTF,TGCGCCAGCAGCCAAGATCGGTCCGGGGCCGGGGCCAACGTCCTGACTTTC
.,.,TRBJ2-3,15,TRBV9,CASSVAGGRGDTQYF,TGTGCCAGCAGCGTAGCTGGGGGCAGGGGAGATACGCAGTATTTT
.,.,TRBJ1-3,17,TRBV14,CASSQVREIIPGNTIYF,TGTGCCAGCAGCCAAGTGCGGGAAATAATCCCCGGAAACACCATATATTTT
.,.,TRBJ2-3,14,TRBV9,CASSYRHDTDTQYF,TGTGCCAGCAGTTATCGCCACGACACAGATACGCAGTATTTT
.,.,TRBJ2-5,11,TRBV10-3,CAISEEETQYF,TGTGCCATCAGTGAGGAAGAGACCCAGTACTTC
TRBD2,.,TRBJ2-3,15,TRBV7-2,CASNNLGRGSDTQYF,TGTGCCAGCAACAATCTCGGGAGGGGTTCAGATACGCAGTATTTT
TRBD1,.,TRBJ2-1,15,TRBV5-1,CASSSGTGNYNEQFF,TGCGCCAGCAGCTCAGGGACAGGGAACTACAATGAGCAGTTCTTC
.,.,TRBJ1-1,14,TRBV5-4,CASSLVAPNTEAFF,TGTGCCAGCAGCCTGGTGGCCCCGAACACTGAAGCTTTCTTT
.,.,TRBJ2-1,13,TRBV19,CASRGLGYNEQFF,TGTGCCAGTAGGGGACTCGGCTACAATGAGCAGTTCTTC
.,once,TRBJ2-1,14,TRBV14,CASSLRGFYNEQFF,TGTGCCAGCAGCCTTAGGGGGTTCTACAATGAGCAGTTCTTC
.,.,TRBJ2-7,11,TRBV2,CASSSLYEQYF,TGTGCCAGCAGTTCCCTTTACGAGCAGTACTTC
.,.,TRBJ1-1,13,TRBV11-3,CASSSVSGAEAFF,TGTGCCAGCAGCTCAGTATCCGGCGCTGAAGCTTTCTTT
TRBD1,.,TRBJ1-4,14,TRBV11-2,CASSPGGTGKKLFF,TGTGCCAGCAGCCCAGGGGGGACAGGGAAAAAACTGTTTTTT
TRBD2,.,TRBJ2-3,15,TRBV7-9,CASSLVLAAADTQYF,TGTGCCAGCAGCTTAGTTCTAGCGGCGGCAGATACGCAGTATTTT
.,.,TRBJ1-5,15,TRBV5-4,CASTAIRQPNQPQHF,TGTGCCAGCACCGCAATCAGGCAGCCCAACCAGCCCCAGCATTTT
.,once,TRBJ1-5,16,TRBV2,CASSEGGRRRNQPQHF,TGTGCCAGCAGTGAAGGGGGGAGAAGACGCAATCAGCCCCAGCATTTT